The clone carrying this T cell receptor (beta chain) was seen only a few times. The data stem from a study of identical twins. MiXCR, run by TCRdb on the 5' RACE reads, gives a single entry per CDR3 protein. The sample lists 500,000 to 700,000 distinct CDR3 sequences; around 7.5% were seen once. The CDR3 loop spans 14 amino acids. Germline V CDR1 and CDR2: MGHRA, YSYEKL. Between the trimmed V and J ends, which lost 1 base and 8 bases, there was a span of 12 bases. These data are also associated with another study on yellow fever vaccine responses in identical twins.

Sequencing input: PBMCs. The chain employs TRBV4-1 and TRBJ2-1, with D perhaps matching TRBD2 (5 bases). This TCR came from a woman aged 18-29 years in good health. In DNA, the CDR3 is TGCGCCAGCAGCCAAGTACTAGTGGTCGATGAGCAGTTCTTC. Protein sequence: CASSQVLVVDEQFF.